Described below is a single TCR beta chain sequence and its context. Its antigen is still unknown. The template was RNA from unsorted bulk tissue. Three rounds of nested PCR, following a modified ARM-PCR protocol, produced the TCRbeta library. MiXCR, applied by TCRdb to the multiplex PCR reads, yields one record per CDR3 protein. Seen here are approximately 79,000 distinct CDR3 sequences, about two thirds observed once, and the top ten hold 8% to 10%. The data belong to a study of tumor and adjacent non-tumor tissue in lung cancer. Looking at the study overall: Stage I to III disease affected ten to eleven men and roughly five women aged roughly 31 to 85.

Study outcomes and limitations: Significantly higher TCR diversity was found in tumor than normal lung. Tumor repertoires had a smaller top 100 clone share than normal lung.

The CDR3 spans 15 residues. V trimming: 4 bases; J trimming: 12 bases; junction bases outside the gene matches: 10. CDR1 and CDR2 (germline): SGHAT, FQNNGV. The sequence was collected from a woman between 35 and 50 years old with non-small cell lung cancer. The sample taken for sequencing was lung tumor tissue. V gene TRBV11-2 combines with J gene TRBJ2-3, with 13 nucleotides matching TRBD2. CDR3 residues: CASSSLAGGTDAQYF. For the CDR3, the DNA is TGTGCCAGCAGCTCACTAGCGGGAGGGACAGATGCCCAGTATTTT.